A single sample is the source of the 20 T cell receptor beta chains below, sequenced in a study of blood T cell repertoires in COVID-19 (dated by TCRdb to 2020 to 2021). Library creation used the immunoSEQ multiplex PCR assay. TCRdb took over this immuneACCESS table, retaining in-frame rearrangements with V and J assigned. Such tables are incomplete; in checked studies, under half of the missing clones stem from an unresolved V gene, and the remainder is unexplained. The sample contains around 130,000 clones, 84% of them found a single time. The top ten hold 1.1% to 1.5% of the sample. Sequencing used peripheral blood. These receptors were obtained from a man aged 55-75 years with acute or convalescent COVID-19.

This clone was seen just once. The chain joins TRBV7-6 to TRBJ1-3; D is unresolved. Germline CDR1 reads SGHVS; CDR2 reads FNYEAQ. The CDR3 is 14 amino acids. Trimming cost V 5 bases and J 0 bases, with 8 bases left between them. The CDR3 loop is CASSALSSGNTIYF. The CDR3 DNA reads as TGTGCCAGCAGCGCGCTGAGCTCTGGAAACACCATATATTTT.

There are a few counts of this clone. V is TRBV5-1 and J is TRBJ2-6; 11 positions agree with TRBD1. The CDR3 contains 19 residues. The junction had 10 bases not matched to a gene; V was cut back by 4 bases and J by 1 base. CDR1 is SGHRS, CDR2 YFSETQ, per germline. CDR3 nucleotide sequence: TGCGCCAGCAGCGTCACGGGACAGGGGGTATTATCTGGGGCCAACGTCCTGACTTTC. It specifies CASSVTGQGVLSGANVLTF.

The chain combines TRBV3-1 (or the pseudogene TRBV3-2) with TRBJ2-7; 9 bases map to TRBD2. Losses at the gene ends were 3 bases for V and 0 bases for J; bases not matched to a gene: 6. Germline CDR1 is LGHDT and CDR2 is YNNKEL (reference sequence). This CDR3 spans 16 amino acids. The CDR3 bases are TGTGCCAGCAGCCAGTTAGCGGGGGCGAGCTCCTACGAGCAGTACTTC. Encoded protein: CASSQLAGASSYEQYF.

The rearrangement joins TRBV30 to TRBJ1-3, with TRBD1 as a possible D gene (5 bases). Trimming took off 0 bases at V and 1 base at J, with 16 bases between the two ends. This CDR3 is built from 17 residues. Germline CDR1 reads GTSNPN; CDR2 reads SVGIG (reference sequence). The CDR3 loop reads CAWSVRRTSASGNTIYF. CDR3 nucleotide sequence: TGTGCCTGGAGTGTACGACGGACATCGGCGTCTGGAAACACCATATATTTT.

V is TRBV5-1 and J is TRBJ1-5; 7 nucleotides line up with TRBD1. The germline V gene encodes CDR1 SGHRS and CDR2 YFSETQ. The CDR3 extends over 14 amino acids. With V trimmed by 4 bases and J by 4 bases, 5 bases remained unmatched. As DNA, the CDR3 is TGCGCCAGCAGCGAGGGACAGTCTAATCAGCCCCAGCATTTT. Protein sequence: CASSEGQSNQPQHF.

This rearrangement joins TRBV5-1 to TRBJ1-2; TRBD1 aligns across 8 bases. Germline V gene data show CDR1 as SGHRS and CDR2 as YFSETQ. V was pared by 0 bases and J by 3 bases, with 4 bases of the junction left unmatched. The CDR3 consists of 15 residues. CDR3 bases: TGCGCCAGCAGCTTGGGGCAGGGGGCGCACTATGGCTACACCTTC. Protein sequence: CASSLGQGAHYGYTF.

This clone was recorded only once. V and J are TRBV5-1 and TRBJ2-1; 8 bases match TRBD2. V lost 1 base and J lost 2; bases outside the gene matches: 2. This CDR3 is 15 amino acids long. Germline V CDR1 and CDR2: SGHRS, YFSETQ. This chain's CDR3 is CASSLLTSAYNEQFF. Written as DNA, the CDR3 is TGCGCCAGCAGCTTGCTGACTAGCGCCTACAATGAGCAGTTCTTC.

This clone was counted a single time. This sequence joins TRBV15 and TRBJ2-1; the match to TRBD2 covers 7 bases. The CDR3 has 17 residues. V was pared by 0 bases and J by 8 bases, with 13 bases of the junction left unmatched. Per germline, CDR1 LNHNV and CDR2 YYDKDF (reference sequence). The CDR3 here is CATSRDLQPGLEHEQFF. Written as DNA, the CDR3 is TGTGCCACCAGCAGAGATCTACAACCAGGACTAGAGCATGAGCAGTTCTTC.

This chain uses TRBV5-1 with TRBJ2-7, with 10 bases that match TRBD1. The CDR3 extends over 14 amino acids. CDR1 and CDR2 from the germline V gene are SGHRS and YFSETQ. V trimming: 4 bases; J trimming: 2 bases; junction bases outside the gene matches: 3. Written as DNA, the CDR3 is TGCGCCAGCAGCGAGACAGGGGGCCCCTACGAGCAGTACTTC. The encoded protein is CASSETGGPYEQYF.

The J gene is TRBJ1-1, the V gene TRBV18; D ambiguous. This CDR3 is built from 13 residues. Trimming cost V 2 bases and J 1 base, with 5 bases left between them. Germline assignment: CDR1 KGHSH and CDR2 LQKENI. The CDR3 region has the DNA TGTGCCAGCTCACCAAAGAGGAACACTGAAGCTTTCTTT. Protein: CASSPKRNTEAFF.

V and J are TRBV28 and TRBJ2-7; possibly TRBD2 for D (5 bases). The CDR3 consists of 12 residues. From germline, CDR1 is MDHEN and CDR2 SYDVKM. The V gene lost 2 bases and the J gene lost 7 bases, with 9 bases spanning the gap. The CDR3: CASSLLAWEQYF. CDR3 coding DNA: TGTGCCAGCAGTTTACTAGCTTGGGAGCAGTACTTC.

This clone was detected only a few times. The chain combines TRBV19 with TRBJ2-1; 7 bases align to TRBD1. The CDR3 runs to 15 residues. Germline assignment: CDR1 LNHDA and CDR2 SQIVND (reference sequence). The V segment lost 6 bases and the J segment 9 bases; nucleotides outside the gene matches: 14. CDR3: CASRKQGELFGEQFF. The CDR3, as DNA: TGTGCCAGTAGAAAGCAGGGGGAGTTATTCGGTGAGCAGTTCTTC.

The gene calls are TRBV5-1 and TRBJ2-2, with 7 bases matching TRBD1. Per germline, CDR1 SGHRS and CDR2 YFSETQ. CDR3 length equals 16 residues. V lost 1 base to trimming and J lost 3 bases; unmatched junction nucleotides: 6. The CDR3 sequence is CASSLPPTGHTGELFF. CDR3 nucleotides: TGCGCCAGCAGCTTGCCACCGACAGGGCACACCGGGGAGCTGTTTTTT.

The CDR3 spells CAWSGGPYNEQFF. DNA of the CDR3: TGTGCCTGGAGTGGGGGGCCCTACAATGAGCAGTTCTTC. The rearrangement links TRBV30 to TRBJ2-1, with D tentatively TRBD1 (6 bases). The CDR3 spans 13 residues. Deletions cut 1 base from V and 2 bases from J, with 6 bases between. Germline CDR1 GTSNPN, CDR2 SVGIG (reference sequence).

V is TRBV30 and J is TRBJ1-5; 8 bases fit TRBD1. The V gene end was trimmed by 2 bases and the J gene end by 7 bases; junction bases not matched to a gene: 4. The CDR3 runs to 13 residues. Germline V CDR1 and CDR2: GTSNPN, SVGIG (reference sequence). CDR3 DNA sequence: TGTGCCTGGAGTTACAGGGGGGAACAGCCCCAGCATTTT. Translation gives CAWSYRGEQPQHF.

The chain has TRBV19 and TRBJ1-2; D gene unclear. This CDR3 is 14 amino acids long. The germline CDR1 and CDR2 sequences are LNHDA and SQIVND (reference sequence). The V end lost 3 bases, the J end lost 2 bases, and 10 bases lay between the germline ends. CDR3 in DNA: TGTGCCAGTAGTATGGCAGAAAGAAACTATGGCTACACCTTC. The encoded protein is CASSMAERNYGYTF.

This chain joins TRBV6-5 and TRBJ2-1; 8 positions agree with TRBD1. Germline values: CDR1 MNHEY, CDR2 SVGAGI. V trimming: 6 bases; J trimming: 5 bases; junction bases outside the gene matches: 6. The CDR3 runs 14 residues. The DNA of the CDR3 is TGTGCCAGCAGACTACAGGGGGGTCACAATGAGCAGTTCTTC. Translating it yields CASRLQGGHNEQFF.

The genes are TRBV2 and TRBJ2-7, with D possibly TRBD2 on 5 matching bases. Germline V lookup: CDR1 SNHLY, CDR2 FYNNEI. This CDR3 region has 14 residues. V gave up 1 base and J gave up 2 bases, with 9 bases separating them. The CDR3 coding sequence is TGTGCCAGCAGTGAAGAGGTACTAGCCTACGAGCAGTACTTC. Its protein is CASSEEVLAYEQYF.

V is TRBV11-2 and J is TRBJ2-7; TRBD2 matches at 8 bases. The CDR3 totals 15 residues. The V segment lost 5 bases and the J segment 4 bases; nucleotides outside the gene matches: 10. Germline V gene sequence: CDR1 SGHAT, CDR2 FQNNGV. The CDR3 protein is CASSQTSGSSYEQYF. The CDR3 DNA is TGTGCCAGCAGCCAAACCAGCGGGAGTAGTTACGAGCAGTACTTC.

This clone was found a few times. This chain uses TRBV27 with TRBJ1-2; TRBD1 matches 8 bases. V was pared by 7 bases and J by 8 bases, with 6 bases of the junction left unmatched. CDR1 MNHEY and CDR2 SMNVEV come from the germline V gene (reference sequence). This CDR3 has 12 residues. CDR3 in DNA: TGTGCCAGCACCACCGGACAGGGAGGCTACACCTTC. It is translated as CASTTGQGGYTF.